The sequence of this T cell receptor (beta chain) was determined in a study of shared clonotypes between healthy human individuals. TCRdb's table, derived via immunoSEQ multiplex PCR, lists solely in-frame clones and lacks some. Of over a million clones in the sample, just under 99% are singletons; the top ten hold approximately 0.38%. The germline CDR1 and CDR2 sequences are SNHLY and FYNNEI. CDR3 size: 11 residues. The V end lost 7 bases, the J end lost 5 bases, and 8 bases lay between the germline ends. This sequence originates from a man aged 30 to 39 in good health. Sequenced: naive CD4+ T cells sorted from blood. The subset is: CD45RA+ positively selected. The V gene is TRBV2, the J gene TRBJ1-1, with D possibly TRBD1 on 5 matching bases. This chain's CDR3 is CASIRGTEAFF. CDR3 nucleotides: TGTGCCAGCATTAGGGGAACTGAAGCTTTCTTT.